This is a list of T cell receptor beta chains from one sample in a study of regulatory T cells in long-lasting Graves disease. TCRdb itself ran the multiplex PCR reads through MiXCR, one entry per CDR3 protein. The sample consists of 700,000 or so distinct CDR3 sequences, 30% of them appearing once. Sequencing was performed on peripheral blood mononuclear cells (PBMCs), taken when the disease was refractory, from a patient treated with antithyroid drugs. These TCRs come from a female donor with Graves disease. CDR3s include the opening cysteine and the closing phenylalanine or tryptophan. The D gene is left open where the match is weak. The size of a clone is reported for some rows only, either as once, few or many, or as a class for expanded clones.

V gene	D gene	clone size	J gene	CDR3 DNA	CDR3 protein
TRBV6-1	TRBD1	many	TRBJ2-2	TGTGCCAGCAGTGTGGGACAGGGGCACACCGGGGAGCTGTTTTTT	CASSVGQGHTGELFF
TRBV9	-	few	TRBJ2-7	TGTGCCAGCAGCGTAGAATGGCTCGGGAGTGAGCAGTACTTC	CASSVEWLGSEQYF
TRBV19	-	-	TRBJ1-2	TGTGCCAGTAGTATGGCGGGGGCTTCCAACTATGGCTACACCTTC	CASSMAGASNYGYTF
TRBV7-9	-	once	TRBJ1-2	TGTGCCAGCAGCTTAGTTGGCAGGGAGCGATCCTATGGCTACACCTTC	CASSLVGRERSYGYTF
TRBV11-2	-	few	TRBJ1-1	TGTGCCAGCAGACCAAGAGTCGGGAACACTGAAGCTTTCTTT	CASRPRVGNTEAFF
TRBV6-5	-	-	TRBJ1-2	TGTGGCAGCAGTTACAACTCCATGACAGGTTCTTATGGCTACACCTTC	CGSSYNSMTGSYGYTF
TRBV25-1	TRBD1	-	TRBJ1-2	TGTGCCAGCAGACAGACAGGGGGCTCTTATGGCTACACCTTC	CASRQTGGSYGYTF
TRBV16	TRBD1	-	TRBJ1-5	TGTGCCAGCAGCCTAAGGGCCCCACAACAGGGGGGTCAGCCCCAGCATTTT	CASSLRAPQQGGQPQHF
TRBV19	TRBD1	-	TRBJ1-1	TGTGCCAGTAGCCCGGGGACAGGATCGAACACTGAAGCTTTCTTT	CASSPGTGSNTEAFF
TRBV30	TRBD2	-	TRBJ2-5	TGTGCCTGGAGTGTACCCCTAGCGGGATCGGAGACCCAGTACTTC	CAWSVPLAGSETQYF
TRBV6-2/TRBV6-3	-	few	TRBJ1-2	TGTGCCAGCAGTTACTCGATGGTAGCGTCAGGGGATGGCTACACCTTC	CASSYSMVASGDGYTF
TRBV30	-	once	TRBJ2-7	TGTGCCTGGAGTGTACAGGCTTACGAGCAGTACTTC	CAWSVQAYEQYF
TRBV5-4	-	-	TRBJ2-7	TGTGCCAGCAGCTCCAGCCGAGCGTACGAGCAGTACTTC	CASSSSRAYEQYF
TRBV20-1	-	-	TRBJ2-7	TGCAGTGCTTCACAAACCTACGAGCAGTACTTC	CSASQTYEQYF
TRBV12-3/TRBV12-4	TRBD1	many	TRBJ1-6	TGTGCCAGCAGTCCCCCGGGACAGGGCCCGGCTGCCCTCCACTTT	CASSPPGQGPAALHF
TRBV12-3/TRBV12-4	TRBD1	-	TRBJ1-6	TGTGCCAGCAGACCGACAGGGACGAATTCACCCCTCCACTTT	CASRPTGTNSPLHF
TRBV12-3/TRBV12-4	-	many	TRBJ2-7	TGTGCCAGCAGAAATACCGAACGGCAGTACTTC	CASRNTERQYF
TRBV29-1	-	many	TRBJ1-5	TGCAGCGTTGATACCGGACAGAATCAGCCCCAGCATTTT	CSVDTGQNQPQHF
TRBV24-1	-	-	TRBJ2-3	TGTGCCACCAGTGGATCTTACCCCAGCGCGGGACCCACAACAGATACGCAGTATTTT	CATSGSYPSAGPTTDTQYF
TRBV10-1	TRBD1	-	TRBJ2-5	TGCGCCAGCAGTGACCGGGACAGGGGGCCCCAAGAGACCCAGTACTTC	CASSDRDRGPQETQYF
TRBV6-9	TRBD1	-	TRBJ2-4	TGTGCCAGCAGTTACGACAGGGTCATTCAGTACTTC	CASSYDRVIQYF
TRBV15	-	few	TRBJ1-1	TGTGCCACCACGCAGGGCCAAGTCGACACTGAAGCTTTCTTT	CATTQGQVDTEAFF
TRBV5-6	-	-	TRBJ1-2	TGTGCCAGCAGCTTGAGGCAGGGCAGAAAGGGCTACACCTTC	CASSLRQGRKGYTF
TRBV28	TRBD1	many	TRBJ1-2	TGTGCCAGCAGTGCTTCGACAGGGAGTAGGTATGGCTACACCTTC	CASSASTGSRYGYTF
TRBV7-3	-	few	TRBJ2-3	TGTGCCAGCAGCTTAGCGGCGACTAGCACAGATACGCAGTATTTT	CASSLAATSTDTQYF
TRBV2	-	many	TRBJ1-2	TGTGCCAGCAGATTCAGGGAAGGGTATGGCTACACCTTC	CASRFREGYGYTF
TRBV5-1	-	few	TRBJ1-4	TGCGCCAGCAGCTTGGTGAGTTTTGGACAAACAGAAAAACTGTTTTTT	CASSLVSFGQTEKLFF
TRBV7-9	-	-	TRBJ1-3	TGTGCCAGCAGCCGGACCTTCGACCGCTCTGGAAACACCATATATTTT	CASSRTFDRSGNTIYF
TRBV9	TRBD2	few	TRBJ2-7	TGTGCCAGCAGCGTAGGCGGGAGGGCCGGGGCCTACGAGCAGTACTTC	CASSVGGRAGAYEQYF
TRBV2	TRBD1	many	TRBJ1-6	TGTGCCAGCAGATACAGGGGCACAAACGCGGGCCATAATTCACCCCTCCACTTT	CASRYRGTNAGHNSPLHF
TRBV10-3	TRBD1	few	TRBJ2-7	TGTGCCATCAGTGAAGGGGGACAGGGGACCTACGAGCAGTACTTC	CAISEGGQGTYEQYF
TRBV2	TRBD1	few	TRBJ1-3	TGTGCCAGCAGCGAACAGGGGAACGGAAACACCATATATTTT	CASSEQGNGNTIYF
TRBV3-1	TRBD1	-	TRBJ1-1	TGTGCCAGCAGCCGACAACAGGGGATGATCGCTGAAGCTTTCTTT	CASSRQQGMIAEAFF
TRBV9	-	few	TRBJ1-2	TGTGCCAGCAGCGTAGAAGCAGGGGCCCAGTATGGCTACACCTTC	CASSVEAGAQYGYTF
TRBV25-1	-	-	TRBJ2-7	TGTGCCAGCAGTGGGAGGAGGATCGACTCCTACGAGCAGTACTTC	CASSGRRIDSYEQYF